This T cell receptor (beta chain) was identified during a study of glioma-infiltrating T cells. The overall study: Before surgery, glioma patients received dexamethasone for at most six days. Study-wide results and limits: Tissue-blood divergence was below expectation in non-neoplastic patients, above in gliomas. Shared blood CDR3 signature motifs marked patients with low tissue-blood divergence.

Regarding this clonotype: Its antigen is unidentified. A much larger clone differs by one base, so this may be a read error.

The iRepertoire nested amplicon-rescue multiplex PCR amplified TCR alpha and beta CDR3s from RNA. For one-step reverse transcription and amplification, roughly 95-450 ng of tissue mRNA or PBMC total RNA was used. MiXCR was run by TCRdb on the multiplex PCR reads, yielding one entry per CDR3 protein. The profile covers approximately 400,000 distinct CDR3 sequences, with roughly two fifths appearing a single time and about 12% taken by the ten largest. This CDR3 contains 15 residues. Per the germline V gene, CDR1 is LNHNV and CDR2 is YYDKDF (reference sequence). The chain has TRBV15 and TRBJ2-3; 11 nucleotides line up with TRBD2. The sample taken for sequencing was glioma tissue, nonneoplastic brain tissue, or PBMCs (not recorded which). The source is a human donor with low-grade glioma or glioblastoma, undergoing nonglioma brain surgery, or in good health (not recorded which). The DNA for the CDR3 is TGTGCCGCCAGCGTACTAGCGGGGGACTCAGATACGCAGTATTTT. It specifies CAASVLAGDSDTQYF.